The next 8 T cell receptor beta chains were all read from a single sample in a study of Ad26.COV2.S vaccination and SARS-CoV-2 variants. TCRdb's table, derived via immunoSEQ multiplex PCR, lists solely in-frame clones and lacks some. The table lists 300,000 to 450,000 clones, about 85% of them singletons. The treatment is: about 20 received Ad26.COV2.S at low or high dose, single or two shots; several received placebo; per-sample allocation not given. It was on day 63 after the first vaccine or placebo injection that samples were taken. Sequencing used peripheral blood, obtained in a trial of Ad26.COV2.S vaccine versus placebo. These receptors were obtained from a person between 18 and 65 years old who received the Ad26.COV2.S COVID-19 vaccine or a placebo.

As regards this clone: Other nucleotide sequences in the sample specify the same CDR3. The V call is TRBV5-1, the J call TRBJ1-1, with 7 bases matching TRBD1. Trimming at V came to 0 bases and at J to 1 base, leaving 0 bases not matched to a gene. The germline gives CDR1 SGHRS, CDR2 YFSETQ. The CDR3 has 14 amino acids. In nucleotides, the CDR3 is TGCGCCAGCAGCTTGGCAGGGGGGAACACTGAAGCTTTCTTT. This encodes CASSLAGGNTEAFF. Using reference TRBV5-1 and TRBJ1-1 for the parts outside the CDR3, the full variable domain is KAGVTQTPRYLIKTRGQQVTLSCSPISGHRSVSWYQQTPGQGLQFLFEYFSETQRNKGNFPGRFSGRQFSNSRSEMNVSTLELGDSALYLCASSLAGGNTEAFFGQGTRLTVV.

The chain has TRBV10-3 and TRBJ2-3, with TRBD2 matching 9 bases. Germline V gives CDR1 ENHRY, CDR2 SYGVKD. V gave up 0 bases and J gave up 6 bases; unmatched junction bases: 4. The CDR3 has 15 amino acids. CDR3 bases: TGTGCCATCAGTGAGTCGGGGCGGGAGGGGGATACGCAGTATTTT. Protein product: CAISESGREGDTQYF.

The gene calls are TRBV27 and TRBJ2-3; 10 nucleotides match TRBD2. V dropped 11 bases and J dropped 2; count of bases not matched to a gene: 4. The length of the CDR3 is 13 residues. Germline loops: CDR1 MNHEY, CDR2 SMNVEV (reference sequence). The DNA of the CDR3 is TGTGCCGTAGCGGGGGGCTACACAGATACGCAGTATTTT. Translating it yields CAVAGGYTDTQYF.

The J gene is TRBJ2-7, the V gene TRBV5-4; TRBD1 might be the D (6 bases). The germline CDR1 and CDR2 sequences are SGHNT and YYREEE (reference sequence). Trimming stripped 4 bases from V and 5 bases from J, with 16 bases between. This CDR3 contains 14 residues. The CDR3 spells CASSPPDRTNEQYF. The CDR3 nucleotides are TGTGCCAGCAGCCCCCCAGACAGGACCAACGAGCAGTACTTC.

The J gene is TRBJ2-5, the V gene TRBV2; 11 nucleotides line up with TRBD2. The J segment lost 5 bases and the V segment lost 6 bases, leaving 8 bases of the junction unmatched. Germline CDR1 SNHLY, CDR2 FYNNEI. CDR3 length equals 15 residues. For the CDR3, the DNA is TGTGCCAGCAGGGGGACTAGCGGAGAATATGAGACCCAGTACTTC. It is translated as CASRGTSGEYETQYF.

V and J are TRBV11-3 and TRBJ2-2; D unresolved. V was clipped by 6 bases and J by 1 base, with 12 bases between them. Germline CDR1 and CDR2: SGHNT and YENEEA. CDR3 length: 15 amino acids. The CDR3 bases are TGTGCCAGCAGTAAGGGTATGGGGAACACCGGGGAGCTGTTTTTT. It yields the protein CASSKGMGNTGELFF. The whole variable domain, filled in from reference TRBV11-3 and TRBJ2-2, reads EAGVVQSPRYKIIEKKQPVAFWCNPISGHNTLYWYLQNLGQGPELLIRYENEEAVDDSQLPKDRFSAERLKGVDSTLKIQPAELGDSAVYLCASSKGMGNTGELFFGEGSRLTVL.

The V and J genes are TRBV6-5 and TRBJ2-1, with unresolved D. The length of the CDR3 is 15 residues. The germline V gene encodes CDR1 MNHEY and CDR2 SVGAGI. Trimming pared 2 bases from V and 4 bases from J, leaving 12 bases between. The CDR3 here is CASSYHSQAYNEQFF. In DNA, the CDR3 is TGTGCCAGCAGTTACCATAGTCAGGCATACAATGAGCAGTTCTTC.

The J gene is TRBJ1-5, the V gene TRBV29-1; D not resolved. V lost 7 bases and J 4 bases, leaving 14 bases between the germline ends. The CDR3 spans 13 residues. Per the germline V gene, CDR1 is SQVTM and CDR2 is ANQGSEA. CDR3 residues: CSGQQNRNQPQHF. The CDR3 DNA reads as TGCAGCGGACAACAGAATCGAAATCAGCCCCAGCATTTT. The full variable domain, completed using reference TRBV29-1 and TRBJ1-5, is SAVISQKPSRDICQRGTSLTIQCQVDSQVTMMFWYRQQPGQSLTLIATANQGSEATYESGFVIDKFPISRPNLTFSTLTVSNMSPEDSSIYLCSGQQNRNQPQHFGDGTRLSIL.